This is a list of T cell receptor beta chains from one sample in a study of cytomegalovirus exposure and HLA in healthy donors. Here immunoSEQ multiplex PCR was the method, and the copy in TCRdb shows in-frame clones only, minus some. Here the sample table reports 20,000 to 25,000 clones. Material: PBMCs. These receptors all stem from a male donor in good health and CMV-seropositive. CDR3s leave out the opening cysteine and the closing phenylalanine or tryptophan.

v_call cdr3_aa
TRBV5-5 ASSVGYRQAYGYT
TRBV28 ASSFMGQGRNEKLF
TRBV6-1 ASRGGAGGYEQY
TRBV7-8 ASSRSDRGAGELF
TRBV25-1 ASSPGVDAEAF
TRBV30 AWSVRGGSNIQY
TRBV30 AWSALAGETQY
TRBV5-1 ASSFYTDTQY
TRBV29-1 SVRDREDTGELF
TRBV4-1 ASSQDPGVRVETQY
TRBV5-4 ASSLKSGYEQY
TRBV29-1 SVEGSTGGDYEQY
TRBV11-3 ASSLGLGETQY
TRBV28 ASSFLREGNSNQPQH
TRBV6-4 ASSEGQASSYEQY
TRBV19 ASEAGNTDTQY
TRBV5-4 ASSLESPGYGYT
TRBV7-8 ATSADRTYEQY
TRBV10-1 AIEGEEQY
TRBV5-1 ASSLRSISSYEQY
TRBV10-3 AISEGGGRVNYGYT
TRBV30 AWSGQGYGYT